A single sample is the source of the 26 T cell receptor beta chains below, sequenced in a study of CD8 T cells in ankylosing spondylitis. Study-wide results and limits: What appeared characteristic of ankylosing spondylitis blood was a TCR beta motif of fewer than ten highly homologous variants.

TCRdb re-derived calls from the 5' RACE reads in MiXCR, one entry per CDR3 protein. The table shows approximately 440,000 distinct CDR3 sequences, with 17% occurring only once. Their antigens are not known. The sequenced material came from blood, either unsorted or a sorted T cell fraction (not recorded which). Every receptor here comes from a male donor with ankylosing spondylitis.

This clonotype was picked up many times. The V gene is TRBV7-3, the J gene TRBJ1-1; possibly TRBD1 for D (6 bases). The germline CDR1 and CDR2 sequences are SGHTA and FQGTGA. There are 13 residues in the CDR3. Between the trimmed V and J ends, which lost 4 bases and 3 bases, there was a span of 9 bases. The CDR3 is CASSSRGDTEAFF. CDR3 sequence (DNA): TGTGCCAGCAGCTCAAGGGGGGACACTGAAGCTTTCTTT.

This clonotype came up a few times. One end of the junction is discordant with germline, which a read error may explain. V usage is TRBV28 and J usage is TRBJ2-1, with D uncertain. CDR1 is MDHEN and CDR2 is SYDVKM in the germline V gene. The CDR3 has 13 amino acids. The CDR3 sequence is CTSSFLLRDEQFF. The CDR3 coding sequence is TGTACCAGCAGTTTCCTTCTACGGGATGAGCAGTTCTTC.

The J gene is TRBJ1-5, the V gene TRBV20-1, with D possibly TRBD1 on 6 matching bases. CDR1 is DFQATT and CDR2 is SNEGSKA in the germline V gene (reference sequence). V lost 2 bases and J lost 2, with 13 bases in between. CDR3 length: 15 amino acids. For the CDR3, the DNA is TGCAGTGCTAGAAGTGGGGGGCAGGGCAATCAGCCCCAGCATTTT. Translated, it gives CSARSGGQGNQPQHF.

The rearrangement uses TRBV20-1 and TRBJ2-1; 13 positions agree with TRBD2. From germline, CDR1 is DFQATT and CDR2 SNEGSKA (reference sequence). J was trimmed by 13 bases and V by 0 bases; bases with no gene match: 12. The CDR3 sequence is 16 residues long. CDR3 DNA: TGCAGTGCTAGAGACCGGACTAGCGGGAGAGTCAATGTCCAGTTCTTC. It codes for CSARDRTSGRVNVQFF.

At least ten counts were recorded for this clonotype. The CDR3 region is CASSLATSFQETQYF. CDR3 DNA sequence: TGCGCCAGCAGCTTGGCCACATCATTCCAAGAGACCCAGTACTTC. The chain joins TRBV5-1 to TRBJ2-5; D remains ambiguous. V was shortened by 0 bases and J by 1 base, with 10 bases between the two germline ends. Germline lookup yields CDR1 SGHRS and CDR2 YFSETQ. This CDR3 is 15 amino acids long. Looking up the rest from reference TRBV5-1 and TRBJ2-5 gives the full variable domain: KAGVTQTPRYLIKTRGQQVTLSCSPISGHRSVSWYQQTPGQGLQFLFEYFSETQRNKGNFPGRFSGRQFSNSRSEMNVSTLELGDSALYLCASSLATSFQETQYFGPGTRLLVL.

The table lists this clonotype with a few counts. V usage is TRBV7-8 and J usage is TRBJ1-1; perhaps TRBD1 as D (5 bases). The V gene's germline CDR1 is SGHVS and CDR2 FQNEAQ. The CDR3 length is 16 residues. Trimming took 4 bases from V and 1 from J, leaving 16 bases between them. The CDR3 DNA is TGTGCCAGCAGCTCACCGGTGGGGGGGGGGAACACTGAAGCTTTCTTT. As protein: CASSSPVGGGNTEAFF. The complete variable domain, with remaining parts taken from reference TRBV7-8 and TRBJ1-1, reads GAGVSQSPRYKVAKRGQDVALRCDPISGHVSLFWYQQALGQGPEFLTYFQNEAQLDKSGLPSDRFFAERPEGSVSTLKIQRTQQEDSAVYLCASSSPVGGGNTEAFFGQGTRLTVV.

V usage is TRBV28 and J usage is TRBJ2-5, with D possibly TRBD1 on 6 matching bases. From germline, CDR1 is MDHEN and CDR2 SYDVKM. CDR3 size: 12 residues. Trimming stripped 9 bases from V and 1 base from J, with 9 bases between. The CDR3 DNA sequence: TGTGCCAGTAGACAGGCCCAAGAGACCCAGTACTTC. Residues: CASRQAQETQYF.

The table lists this clonotype with many counts. The chain recombines TRBV29-1 with TRBJ2-1; possible D gene TRBD1, 6 bases. The V gene lost 6 bases and the J gene lost 8 bases, with 14 bases spanning the gap. The germline V gene has CDR1 SQVTM and CDR2 ANQGSEA. The CDR3 spans 12 residues. CDR3 in amino acids: CSVVTGIDEQFF. Here the CDR3 DNA reads TGCAGCGTCGTAACAGGGATAGATGAGCAGTTCTTC.

The CDR3 sequence: CASSPQRRTNYGYTF. The CDR3 DNA reads TGTGCCAGCAGTCCGCAAAGGAGAACTAACTATGGCTACACCTTC. The chain joins TRBV12-3 or TRBV12-4 to TRBJ1-2; D unresolved. V was shortened by 5 bases and J by 0 bases, with 13 bases between the two germline ends. This CDR3 region has 15 residues.

The CDR3 nucleotides read TGTGCCAGCAGTGGGGGGCGCAGCCAAGAGACCCAGTACTTC. Translating it yields CASSGGRSQETQYF. The rearrangement uses TRBV6-1 and TRBJ2-5; D is perhaps TRBD1 (6 bases). The CDR3 sequence is 14 residues long. V shed 4 bases and J shed 1 base, with 10 bases lying between them. CDR1 MNHNS and CDR2 SASEGT come from the germline V gene.

This chain connects TRBV20-1 to TRBJ1-2; 8 bases are a match to TRBD1. Unmatched junction bases numbered 11, after V lost 6 bases and J lost 2 bases. Germline V gene data show CDR1 as DFQATT and CDR2 as SNEGSKA (reference sequence). This CDR3 is built from 15 residues. CDR3 in DNA: TGCAGTGCCCCAGGGGGCCCAGGGACCAACTATGGCTACACCTTC. Residues: CSAPGGPGTNYGYTF.

The table lists this clonotype with a few counts. The V call is TRBV4-3, the J call TRBJ1-5; no clear D. Germline assignment: CDR1 LGHNA and CDR2 YSLEER. This CDR3 has 15 amino acids. V lost 5 bases and J lost 0, with 11 bases in between. The CDR3 bases are TGCGCCAGCAGCTACACGACGGGTAGCAATCAGCCCCAGCATTTT. Translation gives CASSYTTGSNQPQHF.

The V and J genes are TRBV18 and TRBJ1-5, with unresolved D. The CDR3 is 13 amino acids. Germline CDR1 and CDR2: KGHSH and LQKENI. Trimming shortened V by 6 bases and J by 4 bases, and 10 bases separated the two germline ends. CDR3 sequence: CASSTQENQPQHF. The CDR3 nucleotides are TGTGCCAGCTCGACTCAGGAGAATCAGCCCCAGCATTTT.

This clonotype was recorded once. The V gene is TRBV30, the J gene TRBJ1-1; 7 nucleotides align to TRBD1. The V segment lost 4 bases and the J segment 1 base; nucleotides outside the gene matches: 3. The CDR3 contains 13 residues. The germline gives CDR1 GTSNPN, CDR2 SVGIG (reference sequence). The CDR3 spells CAWKRQGNTEAFF. The CDR3 DNA follows: TGTGCCTGGAAAAGACAGGGGAACACTGAAGCTTTCTTT.

This chain joins TRBV20-1 and TRBJ1-6; D uncertain. The CDR3 has 15 residues. In germline, CDR1 is DFQATT, CDR2 SNEGSKA (reference sequence). With 2 bases removed from V and 4 bases from J, the gap between germline ends came to 12 bases. DNA of the CDR3: TGCAGTGCTAGAATGGCAGGAATTTATAATTCACCCCTCCACTTT. Its translation is CSARMAGIYNSPLHF.

This clonotype was counted many times. This chain joins TRBV27 and TRBJ1-3; D may be TRBD1 (6 bases). The CDR3 spans 15 residues. From germline, CDR1 is MNHEY and CDR2 SMNVEV (reference sequence). Trimming took 5 bases from V and 1 from J, leaving 12 bases between them. CDR3 in amino acids: CASSVTGGSGNTIYF. In nucleotides, the CDR3 is TGTGCCAGCAGTGTGACAGGCGGTTCTGGAAACACCATATATTTT.

The table lists this clonotype with a few counts. V is TRBV12-3 or TRBV12-4 and J is TRBJ1-4; 8 bases agree with TRBD1. The junction had 6 bases not matched to a gene; V was cut back by 1 base and J by 8 bases. There are 15 residues in the CDR3. CDR3 sequence reads: CASSLGTGFKEKLFF. As DNA, the CDR3 is TGTGCCAGCAGTTTAGGGACAGGGTTTAAGGAAAAACTGTTTTTT.

There are a few counts of this clonotype. The J gene is TRBJ2-6, the V gene TRBV20-1, with 8 bases identical to TRBD1. Looked up from germline, CDR1 is DFQATT and CDR2 is SNEGSKA (reference sequence). V trimming: 2 bases; J trimming: 0 bases; junction bases outside the gene matches: 6. The CDR3 runs 17 residues. Here the CDR3 reads CSARLAGGVSGANVLTF. CDR3 DNA: TGCAGTGCTAGATTGGCAGGGGGCGTCTCTGGGGCCAACGTCCTGACTTTC.

This clonotype was seen once. CDR3 in DNA: TGTGCCAGCAGCTATCGACAGGGACCCAATTCACCCCTCCACTTT. Protein product: CASSYRQGPNSPLHF. The rearrangement uses TRBV7-9 and TRBJ1-6, with TRBD1 matching over 7 bases. The CDR3 covers 15 residues. CDR1 SEHNR and CDR2 FQNEAQ come from the germline V gene (reference sequence). The V gene end was trimmed by 4 bases and the J gene end by 7 bases; junction bases not matched to a gene: 7.

There are a few counts of this clonotype. The chain recombines TRBV7-8 with TRBJ2-5; 7 bases are shared with TRBD1. The CDR3 loop spans 16 amino acids. J gave up 5 bases and V 1 base, and 10 bases lay outside the gene matches. The germline gives CDR1 SGHVS, CDR2 FQNEAQ. CDR3: CASSLVGQGVYETQYF. In DNA form, the CDR3 reads TGTGCCAGCAGCTTAGTGGGCCAGGGGGTGTATGAGACCCAGTACTTC.

As to this clonotype: At one end the junction does not follow the germline gene, possibly because of a read error. The V and J genes are TRBV12-3 or TRBV12-4 and TRBJ2-5; TRBD2 agrees at 9 bases. The CDR3 length is 18 residues. The CDR3 bases are TGTGCCCGCAGTTCCATGAGTTTCGGCAGCGGGAGGCGCGAGACCCAGTACTTC. Translating gives CARSSMSFGSGRRETQYF.

The chain links TRBV11-2 to TRBJ2-1, with D perhaps TRBD2 (6 bases). This CDR3 spans 14 amino acids. The V gene lost 3 bases and the J gene lost 3 bases, with 9 bases spanning the gap. Germline V gene lookup returns CDR1 SGHAT and CDR2 FQNNGV. The CDR3 spells CASSFGGNYNEQFF. The CDR3 DNA reads as TGTGCCAGCAGCTTTGGCGGGAACTACAATGAGCAGTTCTTC.

This clonotype occurred a few times. The chain employs TRBV7-2 and TRBJ2-1; 7 bases are a match to TRBD2. With 5 bases clipped from V and 4 bases from J, the junction kept 8 bases outside the gene matches. Germline V gene data show CDR1 as SGHTA and CDR2 as FQGNSA. This CDR3 contains 15 residues. The CDR3 region is CASSRSGSRYNEQFF. The CDR3 DNA sequence: TGTGCCAGCAGCCGTAGCGGGTCCCGTTACAATGAGCAGTTCTTC.

V gene TRBV7-2 combines with J gene TRBJ2-1; 9 nucleotides agree with TRBD1. The V gene end was trimmed by 2 bases and the J gene end by 3 bases; junction bases not matched to a gene: 2. Germline lookup yields CDR1 SGHTA and CDR2 FQGNSA. The CDR3 is 15 residues long. This CDR3 reads CASSLTGGGYNEQFF. In DNA form, the CDR3 reads TGTGCCAGCAGCTTAACAGGGGGCGGCTACAATGAGCAGTTCTTC.

This clonotype showed up just a few times. The genes are TRBV12-3 or TRBV12-4 and TRBJ2-3; a possible D gene is TRBD2 (6 bases). CDR3 length equals 13 residues. V lost 3 bases and J 8 bases, leaving 12 bases between the germline ends. CDR3 in amino acids: CASSFGGIGTQYF. In nucleotides, the CDR3 is TGTGCCAGCAGTTTCGGGGGTATAGGTACGCAGTATTTT.

This clonotype was picked up many times. The chain joins TRBV12-3 or TRBV12-4 to TRBJ1-6; D gene ambiguous. The length of the CDR3 is 16 residues. Trimming shortened V by 1 base and J by 0 bases, and 7 bases separated the two germline ends. As DNA, the CDR3 is TGTGCCAGCAGTTTAGGCGGGAGCTCCTATAATTCACCCCTCCACTTT. It encodes CASSLGGSSYNSPLHF.